The source of this TCR beta chain is a study of CD8 T cells in ankylosing spondylitis (dated 2017 in TCRdb). Turning to the overall study: The study profiled T cell receptor beta repertoires in healthy donors and ankylosing spondylitis patients to find disease-linked TCR variants. Peripheral blood samples were taken, and synovial fluid was additionally collected from ankylosing spondylitis patients. In total, the full study cohort was made up of 85 to 140 healthy donors and more than 20 ankylosing spondylitis patients.

Beyond this particular receptor, the publication reports: Significant enrichment of the disease-linked clones was reported in matched synovial fluid samples from ankylosing spondylitis patients. Some of the motif variants had been reported before in the synovial fluid and blood of reactive arthritis patients, a finding that suggests common disease-initiation mechanisms. A TCR beta motif of about 8 highly homologous amino acid variants appeared characteristic of blood from ankylosing spondylitis patients. The disease-linked clones showed a CD8+ phenotype and occurred at relatively low frequencies in peripheral blood.

Instrument on record: Illumina HiSeq 2500. Quantitative 5'-RACE with molecular barcodes was used to prepare TCR beta libraries. Concerning the study's data processing: A new computational method based on a probabilistic model of VDJ rearrangement was used to identify disease-linked TCR variants. TCRdb redid the processing of the public reads, applying fastp at Q25 and MiXCR, and retained in-frame beta chains. Here each entry gathers all rows of one CDR3 protein and keeps the most common genes and DNA. Here the V and J calls rest on TCRdb's processing, not on the authors' analysis. The sample table records 300,000 to 400,000 distinct CDR3 sequences; 14% to 15% of these occur just once. Approximately 1.1% of the sample rests with the top ten. This clonotype was recorded a few times. Its target antigen remains unknown. Base qualities are not recorded, but no much larger clone differs from it by a single base.

The germline V gene sets CDR1 to SNHLY and CDR2 to FYNNEI. From cysteine to phenylalanine, the CDR3 is 13 amino acids long. The sequence is cut down to CDR3 DNA, 39 bases in frame from base 1. V is clipped by 6 bases and J by 8 bases, and the sequence between their germline boundaries is 13 bases long. Sequencing used blood, either unsorted or a sorted T cell fraction (not recorded which). The rearranged chain carries TRBV2 and TRBJ1-4, with the D gene not clear enough to name. The clonotype originates from a male donor with ankylosing spondylitis or in good health (not recorded which). The CDR3 reads as follows: CASRAGEREKLFF. The DNA sequence is given as TGTGCCAGCAGGGCTGGGGAGCGGGAAAAACTGTTTTTT.